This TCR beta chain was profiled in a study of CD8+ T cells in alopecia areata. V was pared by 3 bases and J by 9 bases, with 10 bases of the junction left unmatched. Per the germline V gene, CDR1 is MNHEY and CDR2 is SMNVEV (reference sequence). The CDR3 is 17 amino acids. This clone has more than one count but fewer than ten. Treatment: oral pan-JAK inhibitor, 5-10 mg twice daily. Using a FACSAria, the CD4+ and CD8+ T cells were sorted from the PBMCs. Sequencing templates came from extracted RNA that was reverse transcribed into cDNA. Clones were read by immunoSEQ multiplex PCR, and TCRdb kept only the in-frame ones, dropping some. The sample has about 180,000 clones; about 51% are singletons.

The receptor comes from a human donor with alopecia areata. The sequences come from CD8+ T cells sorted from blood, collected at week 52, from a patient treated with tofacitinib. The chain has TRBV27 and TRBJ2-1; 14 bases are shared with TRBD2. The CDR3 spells CASSLVLGLAGGAEQFF. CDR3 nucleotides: TGTGCCAGCAGTTTGGTACTTGGACTAGCGGGGGGTGCTGAGCAGTTCTTC.